This T cell receptor beta chain was obtained from a study of cytomegalovirus exposure and HLA in healthy donors. The protocol was immunoSEQ multiplex PCR, while the TCRdb copy is restricted to in-frame clones and leaves out a portion. The sample includes 150,000 or so clones, about 88% of them seen just once. The germline V gene has CDR1 SQVTM and CDR2 ANQGSEA. The CDR3 sequence is 11 residues long. Trimming pared 6 bases from V and 5 bases from J, leaving 10 bases between. This chain joins TRBV29-1 and TRBJ2-5; D unresolved. The TCR sequence derives from a man aged 18 to 30 in good health and CMV-seropositive. Sequenced: PBMCs. The CDR3 DNA is TGCAGCGTGAGGTCCCGGGAGACCCAGTACTTC. It yields the protein CSVRSRETQYF.